The 19 T cell receptor beta chains in this list originate from one sample, sequenced in a study of molecular identifiers for immune sequencing clone quantification (dated by TCRdb to 2016 to 2019). Library method: PCR. Sequencing was carried out with an Illumina HiSeq 4000. TCRdb's own reprocessing of the public reads used fastp at Q25 and MiXCR and kept productive beta chains. Every CDR3 protein is listed once, alongside the most common genes and DNA of its rows. This sample holds about 9,800 distinct CDR3 sequences; just under 20% were observed only once. The top ten hold approximately 1.4% of the sample. The specimen sequenced was naive CD8+ T cells from blood, with Jurkat cell RNA spiked in. The cell subset or site label of this sample denotes: FACS-sorted CD8+CD4-CCR7+CD45RA+ naive T cells. The receptors come from a human donor in good health. Some libraries in this study had Jurkat cell RNA spiked in.

The gene calls are TRBV9 and TRBJ2-3, with a tentative D call TRBD2 (5 bases). From germline, CDR1 is SGDLS and CDR2 YYNGEE. V was pared by 2 bases and J by 4 bases, with 14 bases between. The CDR3 runs 15 residues. The CDR3 nucleotides read TGTGCCAGCAGCGTTGACGGGGTTAGCGCAGATACGCAGTATTTT. Amino acid sequence: CASSVDGVSADTQYF. Variable domain in full (rest from reference TRBV9 and TRBJ2-3): DSGVTQTPKHLITATGQRVTLRCSPRSGDLSVYWYQQSLDQGLQFLIQYYNGEERAKGNILERFSAQQFPDLHSELNLSSLELGDSALYFCASSVDGVSADTQYFGPGTRLTVL.

By sample fraction, this clonotype is medium-sized (0.01 to 0.1%). The genes are TRBV29-1 and TRBJ2-7; TRBD2 matches 10 bases. There are 14 residues in the CDR3. The J segment lost 2 bases and the V segment lost 1 base, leaving 2 bases of the junction unmatched. CDR1 and CDR2 (germline): SQVTM, ANQGSEA. The CDR3, as DNA: TGCAGCGTTGAAGTAGCGGGAGGCCCCTACGAGCAGTACTTC. It codes for CSVEVAGGPYEQYF.

By share, this clonotype ranks as medium-sized. The chain uses TRBV6-2 or TRBV6-3 and TRBJ2-3; D remains ambiguous. Germline V gene sequence: CDR1 MNHEY, CDR2 SVGEGT. The V gene lost 8 bases and the J gene lost 4 bases, with 7 bases spanning the gap. The CDR3 runs 11 residues. This chain's CDR3 is CASVKADTQYF. In DNA, the CDR3 is TGTGCCAGCGTAAAGGCAGATACGCAGTATTTT.

This clonotype was counted at least ten times. The CDR3 is CSVEGEGRSVQYF. For the CDR3, the DNA is TGCAGCGTTGAAGGGGAGGGAAGATCGGTGCAGTACTTC. V is TRBV29-1 and J is TRBJ2-7, with 7 bases that match TRBD2. V was clipped by 1 base and J by 9 bases; unmatched bases: 9. CDR3 length: 13 residues. In germline, CDR1 is SQVTM, CDR2 ANQGSEA.

The rearrangement joins TRBV7-2 to TRBJ2-1; D assignment may be TRBD1 or TRBD2 (5 bases each). The CDR3 spans 14 residues. Trimming shortened V by 4 bases and J by 6 bases, and 13 bases separated the two germline ends. Germline V gene sequence: CDR1 SGHTA, CDR2 FQGNSA. The CDR3 sequence: CASSYQGRLNEQFF. CDR3 in DNA: TGTGCCAGCAGCTACCAGGGACGTCTCAATGAGCAGTTCTTC.

This clonotype is judged medium-sized (0.01 to 0.1%). The rearrangement links TRBV30 to TRBJ2-1, with 10 bases identical to TRBD2. There are 14 residues in the CDR3. The V gene end was trimmed by 6 bases and the J gene end by 4 bases; junction bases not matched to a gene: 6. Germline V CDR1 and CDR2: GTSNPN, SVGIG (reference sequence). CDR3 in DNA: TGTGCCTGCAGCGGGGGGGCGGATTACAATGAGCAGTTCTTC. Translated: CACSGGADYNEQFF.

Note on this clonotype: At one end the junction does not follow the germline gene, possibly because of a read error. The V call is TRBV30, the J call TRBJ2-5; 8 bases are a match to TRBD2. CDR3 size: 15 residues. CDR1 is GTSNPN and CDR2 is SVGIG in the germline V gene (reference sequence). The CDR3 loop reads CAWGVYGGRSETQCF. For the CDR3, the DNA is TGTGCCTGGGGTGTATATGGCGGGAGGTCAGAGACCCAGTGCTTC. Based on the CDR3 plus reference TRBV30 and TRBJ2-5, the full variable domain is SQTIHQWPATLVQPVGSPLSLECTVEGTSNPNLYWYRQAAGRGLQLLFYSVGIGQISSEVPQNLSASRPQDRQFILSSKKLLLSDSGFYLCAWGVYGGRSETQCFGPGTRLLVL.

To note about this clonotype: The CDR3 does not end in the conserved phenylalanine or tryptophan, so this is likely a read error. This chain joins TRBV6-2 or TRBV6-3 and TRBJ1-1; D ambiguous. The germline V gene has CDR1 MNHEY and CDR2 SVGEGT. Trimming cost V 6 bases and J 5 bases, with 19 bases left between them. CDR3 length: 15 residues. In nucleotides, the CDR3 is TGTGCCAGCAGCCCGGATAGACCGCGGAGGACTGAAGCTTTCTAT. Translating it yields CASSPDRPRRTEAFY.

This clonotype was seen at least ten times. V and J are TRBV27 and TRBJ2-1; TRBD2 matches 10 bases. The CDR3 loop spans 16 amino acids. With 5 bases clipped from V and 10 bases from J, the junction kept 14 bases outside the gene matches. Germline lookup yields CDR1 MNHEY and CDR2 SMNVEV (reference sequence). The CDR3 DNA reads as TGTGCCAGCAGTCAACGGGGGCTAGCGGGAGCACGCGAGCAGTTCTTC. Translating gives CASSQRGLAGAREQFF.

By its share, this clonotype is medium-sized. V and J are TRBV30 and TRBJ2-1; a possible D gene is TRBD2 (5 bases). V gave up 8 bases and J gave up 3 bases, with 14 bases separating them. The length of the CDR3 is 13 residues. Germline CDR1 GTSNPN, CDR2 SVGIG (reference sequence). The CDR3 DNA reads TGTGCCCTTATGAGGGAGCGCTACAATGAGCAGTTCTTC. Translating it yields CALMRERYNEQFF.

Sample share makes this clonotype medium-sized. The chain employs TRBV7-9 and TRBJ2-5, with no clear D. Looked up from germline, CDR1 is SEHNR and CDR2 is FQNEAQ (reference sequence). The length of the CDR3 is 12 residues. V was clipped by 5 bases and J by 7 bases, with 11 bases between them. Here the CDR3 reads CASSTTTLTQYF. CDR3 bases: TGTGCCAGCAGCACTACGACACTGACCCAGTACTTC.

Details on this clonotype: Relative to the germline gene, one junction end is altered; a read error may explain this. The chain employs TRBV7-6 and TRBJ2-6; D assignment may be TRBD1 or TRBD2 (5 bases each). This CDR3 is 16 amino acids long. Per germline, CDR1 SGHVS and CDR2 FNYEAQ. CDR3 loop: CASSLVGSSGTNVLTF. Written as DNA, the CDR3 is TGTGCCAGCAGCTTAGTCGGATCCTCTGGGACCAACGTCCTAACTTTC. The full variable domain, in which reference TRBV7-6 and TRBJ2-6 provide the parts outside the CDR3, is GAGVSQSPRYKVTKRGQDVALRCDPISGHVSLYWYRQALGQGPEFLTYFNYEAQQDKSGLPNDRFSAERPEGSISTLTIQRTEQRDSAMYRCASSLVGSSGTNVLTFGAGSRLTVL.

This clonotype is medium-sized by share. This chain connects TRBV28 to TRBJ2-7; D might be TRBD1 (5 bases). CDR1 is MDHEN and CDR2 is SYDVKM in the germline V gene. There are 13 residues in the CDR3. V dropped 2 bases and J dropped 3 bases, with 8 bases sitting between them. CDR3: CASSLRQIYEQYF. The DNA for the CDR3 is TGTGCCAGCAGTTTAAGACAGATCTACGAGCAGTACTTC.

This clonotype was recorded once. The chain uses TRBV20-1 and TRBJ2-3, with TRBD2 matching 8 bases. The CDR3 sequence is 15 residues long. V gave up 0 bases and J gave up 10 bases; unmatched junction bases: 12. Germline V gives CDR1 DFQATT, CDR2 SNEGSKA (reference sequence). The CDR3 nucleotides are TGCAGTGCTAGAGATCCAGCGGGGGACACGCATGCGCAGTATTTT. It translates to CSARDPAGDTHAQYF.

This clonotype is medium-sized (0.01 to 0.1%) within its sample. The chain has TRBV4-3 and TRBJ2-7, with D unresolved. Germline loops: CDR1 LGHNA, CDR2 YSLEER. Trimming shortened V by 0 bases and J by 2 bases, and 11 bases separated the two germline ends. CDR3 length equals 15 residues. Here the CDR3 reads CASSQDAAPPYEQYF. In DNA, the CDR3 is TGCGCCAGCAGCCAAGATGCGGCACCGCCCTACGAGCAGTACTTC.

Ten or more counts support this clonotype. The CDR3, as DNA: TGTGCCAGCAGCCCGAGGACTAGCGGGAGTATTTCCCAAGAGACCCAGTACTTC. Amino acid sequence: CASSPRTSGSISQETQYF. The chain is built from TRBV4-2 and TRBJ2-5, with TRBD2 matching 13 bases. Germline V CDR1 and CDR2: LGHNA, YNFKEQ. CDR3 length: 18 residues. The junction had 9 bases not matched to a gene; V was cut back by 4 bases and J by 1 base.

On this clonotype: This sequence may be a read error, since a much larger clone differs from it by one base. The chain joins TRBV11-2 to TRBJ2-7, with 7 bases aligning to TRBD2. CDR1 SGHAT and CDR2 FQNNGV come from the germline V gene. V lost 5 bases to trimming and J lost 5 bases; unmatched junction nucleotides: 12. CDR3 size: 15 residues. This chain's CDR3 is CASSVVSGAMDEQYF. The CDR3 DNA sequence: TGTGCCAGCAGCGTAGTAAGCGGGGCCATGGACGAGCAGTACTTC. Supplemented by reference TRBV11-2 and TRBJ2-7, the full variable domain reads EAGVAQSPRYKIIEKRQSVAFWCNPISGHATLYWYQQILGQGPKLLIQFQNNGVVDDSQLPKDRFSAERLKGVDSTLKIQPAKLEDSAVYLCASSVVSGAMDEQYFGPGTRLTVT.

This clonotype is classed as medium-sized. At one end, the junction sequence differs from germline, possibly due to a read error. The V and J genes are TRBV24-1 and TRBJ2-2; TRBD1 matches 7 bases. The CDR3 is made up of 16 amino acids. The germline V gene has CDR1 KGHDR and CDR2 SFDVKD. This CDR3 is CATSDLRQGNTGELFF. Here the CDR3 DNA reads TGTGCCACCAGCGATTTACGACAGGGAAACACCGGGGAGCTGTTTTTT.

This clonotype is medium-sized within its sample. In DNA, the CDR3 is TGTGCCAGCAGCTATAGCGGGCCCCCGTACTTC. Protein product: CASSYSGPPYF. The J gene is TRBJ2-7, the V gene TRBV13; 7 positions match TRBD2. The CDR3 extends over 11 amino acids. Per the germline V gene, CDR1 is PRHDT and CDR2 is FYEKMQ (reference sequence). Trimming at V came to 4 bases and at J to 12 bases, leaving 6 bases not matched to a gene.